This T cell receptor beta chain originates from a study of Graves' ophthalmopathy and Graves' hyperthyroidism. Patients newly diagnosed with hyperthyroidism, under 2 months' duration, were aged 18 to 65, the study reports. Exclusion covered patients with other autoimmune diseases or uncontrolled infections (as well as pregnancy or lactation). Diagnostic conclusions were grounded in clinical symptoms, serum thyroxine, TRAb, thyroid ultrasound and orbital computed tomography. CDR3 regions of TCR beta were amplified from RNA transcripts. Amplification began with first-round RT-PCR using HTBI primers, then second-round multiplex PCR was performed. TCRdb analysed the multiplex PCR reads with MiXCR anew, one entry per CDR3 protein. The sample holds over 500,000 distinct CDR3 sequences, about a fifth seen once. This clonotype has just a few counts. Its antigen remains unknown. Study-wide findings and caveats: The study's model predicted ophthalmopathy progression at roughly 69% sensitivity and around 75% specificity.

This CDR3 is built from 15 residues. Trimming took 0 bases from V and 2 from J, leaving 10 bases between them. Germline V gene data show CDR1 as MNHEY and CDR2 as SVGAGI. Sequencing was carried out using peripheral blood. This receptor was identified in a woman between 18 and 29 years old with stable Graves' hyperthyroidism. Some clones in this sample may be carry-over from other donors' samples. This sequence joins TRBV6-5 and TRBJ1-1, with D unresolved. The CDR3 DNA sequence: TGTGCCAGCAGTTACTCCCGGCAGATAAACACTGAAGCTTTCTTT. The encoded protein is CASSYSRQINTEAFF.